This entry features one T cell receptor beta chain sequence. Trimming cost V 4 bases and J 10 bases; bases outside gene matches: 10. This CDR3 region has 14 residues. Looked up from germline, CDR1 is MNHNS and CDR2 is SASEGT. Sequencing was performed with immunoSEQ multiplex PCR; in TCRdb, only in-frame clones are kept and a portion is missing. The data contain tens of thousands of clones, about 89% of them singletons. The data originate from a study of T cell changes during pregnancy in multiple sclerosis. The chain links TRBV6-1 to TRBJ2-3, with 8 nucleotides matching TRBD1. The sequenced sample was PBMCs, obtained in the first trimester of pregnancy. The sequence was obtained from a female donor in good health, serving as a control in a pregnancy study. Some clones in this sample may be carry-over from other donors' samples. In DNA form, the CDR3 reads TGTGCCAGCAGTGGTCTGACAGGGGTGGGCGCGCAGTATTTT. Protein: CASSGLTGVGAQYF.